These 11 T cell receptor beta chains originate from one sample sequenced in a study of shared clonotypes between healthy human individuals. The repertoire was sequenced with immunoSEQ multiplex PCR; TCRdb's copy has only in-frame clones and lacks some. This table has hundreds of thousands of clones, 75% to 85% appearing once. What was sequenced was PBMCs. The receptors were gathered from a woman aged 40 to 50 in good health. Some clones in this sample may be carry-over from other donors' samples.

The V gene is TRBV6-1, the J gene TRBJ2-1, with unresolved D. V was pared by 6 bases and J by 8 bases, with 11 bases between. Per the germline V gene, CDR1 is MNHNS and CDR2 is SASEGT. The CDR3 extends over 12 amino acids. The CDR3 spells CASRPDQDEQFF. The CDR3 coding sequence is TGTGCCAGCAGACCCGACCAGGATGAGCAGTTCTTC.

V and J are TRBV5-4 and TRBJ2-7; D possibly uses TRBD1 or TRBD2 (5 bases each). Trimming took off 4 bases at V and 4 bases at J, with 18 bases between the two ends. CDR3 length: 15 amino acids. Looked up from germline, CDR1 is SGHNT and CDR2 is YYREEE (reference sequence). The CDR3, as DNA: TGTGCCAGCAGCGCCAGGGAGCGACCACTATACGAGCAGTACTTC. Translation: CASSARERPLYEQYF.

This clone appeared once. The V gene is TRBV27, the J gene TRBJ2-2; the match to TRBD1 covers 10 bases. Per germline, CDR1 MNHEY and CDR2 SMNVEV (reference sequence). This CDR3 spans 19 amino acids. V shed 5 bases, J shed 1 base, and the junction held 13 bases outside the gene matches. This CDR3 reads CASSIRQGAFLWNTGELFF. Here the CDR3 DNA reads TGTGCCAGCAGTATTCGACAGGGGGCTTTCCTTTGGAACACCGGGGAGCTGTTTTTT.

This clone was detected only a few times. The chain has TRBV9 and TRBJ2-3; D remains unclear. V gave up 0 bases and J gave up 0 bases, with 11 bases separating them. Germline CDR1 SGDLS, CDR2 YYNGEE. CDR3 length equals 16 residues. Here the CDR3 reads CASSVAYYHSTDTQYF. The CDR3 DNA reads as TGTGCCAGCAGCGTAGCTTACTACCATAGCACAGATACGCAGTATTTT.

The DNA for the CDR3 is TGTGCCTGGGGAGGGAGACTCCTTAACACCGGGGAGCTGTTTTTT. Translated, it gives CAWGGRLLNTGELFF. The chain combines TRBV30 with TRBJ2-2; D perhaps matches TRBD2 (6 bases). Germline-derived CDR1 and CDR2 are GTSNPN and SVGIG (reference sequence). V shed 5 bases and J shed 2 bases, with 15 bases lying between them. The CDR3 loop spans 15 amino acids.

The chain has TRBV5-1 and TRBJ1-4, with D possibly TRBD1 on 5 matching bases. Germline V CDR1 and CDR2: SGHRS, YFSETQ. This CDR3 region has 15 residues. V lost 2 bases, J lost 4 bases, and 12 bases lay in between. The CDR3 nucleotides read TGCGCCAGCAGCTTAGGGACCGCCGATAATGAAAAACTGTTTTTT. Amino acids: CASSLGTADNEKLFF.

The genes are TRBV27 and TRBJ2-3; 11 bases map to TRBD1. Germline CDR1 reads MNHEY; CDR2 reads SMNVEV (reference sequence). This CDR3 spans 12 amino acids. The J segment lost 8 bases and the V segment lost 6 bases, leaving 1 base of the junction unmatched. The CDR3 is CASRGTGGTQYF. CDR3 coding DNA: TGTGCCAGCAGAGGGACAGGGGGTACGCAGTATTTT.

A few counts support this clone. This sequence joins TRBV7-6 and TRBJ2-5; 10 bases are shared with TRBD2. J lost 5 bases, V lost 6 bases, and 12 bases had no gene match. The CDR3 is 16 residues long. CDR1 and CDR2 from the germline V gene are SGHVS and FNYEAQ. The CDR3 DNA sequence: TGTGCCAGCAGGGCCCCCTTAGCGGGAGGAGGGGAGACCCAGTACTTC. Its translation: CASRAPLAGGGETQYF.

The gene calls are TRBV11-2 and TRBJ2-3; D possibly corresponds to TRBD2 (5 bases). This CDR3 is built from 16 residues. Germline CDR1 is SGHAT and CDR2 is FQNNGV. V gave up 1 base and J gave up 1 base, with 12 bases separating them. CDR3 coding DNA: TGTGCCAGCAGCTTAGTAACGGCCGGGGGCACAGATACGCAGTATTTT. Its protein is CASSLVTAGGTDTQYF.

This clone showed up just once. One end of the junction varies from germline; a read error may be responsible. This chain uses TRBV7-9 with TRBJ2-7; possibly TRBD2 for D (6 bases). CDR3 length: 15 residues. The germline CDR1 and CDR2 sequences are SEHNR and FQNEAQ (reference sequence). The CDR3: CASSLAYRESNEQCF. In DNA, the CDR3 is TGTGCCAGCAGCTTAGCTTACCGGGAGAGCAACGAGCAGTGCTTC.

The chain is built from TRBV28 and TRBJ1-1; the match to TRBD1 covers 9 bases. From germline, CDR1 is MDHEN and CDR2 SYDVKM. The ends lost 5 bases at V and 1 base at J; junction bases unmatched: 14. This CDR3 is 18 amino acids long. CDR3 DNA: TGTGCCAGCAGTCTGAGGGGGAACAGGGGGCGCGGGAACACTGAAGCTTTCTTT. Its translation is CASSLRGNRGRGNTEAFF.